The rows below give T cell receptor beta chains drawn from one sample of a study of shared clonotypes between healthy human individuals. Produced via immunoSEQ multiplex PCR; TCRdb's table is partial and in-frame only. The sample lists 300,000 to 400,000 clones, approximately 74% occurring once. Source material: memory CD4+ T cells sorted from blood. These receptor sequences come from a man aged 25 to 45 in good health. The CDR3 runs from the conserved cysteine through the conserved F or W. A D gene is named only where the DNA matches it firmly. Clone size is not always given. Where it is, it says once, few, many or a class for expanded clones.

CASSLVLANYGYTF | TGTGCCAGCAGCTTAGTCTTAGCTAACTATGGCTACACCTTC | TRBJ1-2 | TRBV7-2 | - | few | 14
CASSLAKRGATEAFF | TGTGCCAGCAGCTTAGCGAAAAGGGGTGCCACTGAAGCTTTCTTT | TRBJ1-1 | TRBV7-9 | - | once | 15
CASSVSGNNQPQHF | TGTGCCAGCAGTGTTTCAGGGAACAATCAGCCCCAGCATTTT | TRBJ1-5 | TRBV2 | - | few | 14
CASSYRDRGGLGQYF | TGTGCCAGCAGTTATCGGGACAGGGGGGGCCTCGGTCAGTACTTC | TRBJ2-7 | TRBV6-6 | TRBD1 | once | 15
CASSFNRNTEAFF | TGTGCCAGCAGTTTTAACAGGAACACTGAAGCTTTCTTT | TRBJ1-1 | TRBV28 | - | once | 13
CASSLGNSIGETQYF | TGTGCCAGCAGCTTAGGGAACAGTATAGGGGAGACCCAGTACTTC | TRBJ2-5 | TRBV11-2 | - | - | 15
CASSSLQGTDTQYF | TGTGCCAGCAGCTCCCTACAGGGAACAGATACGCAGTATTTT | TRBJ2-3 | TRBV5-6 | - | - | 14
CASSASGLSYNEQFF | TGCGCCAGCAGCGCCAGCGGGCTCTCCTACAATGAGCAGTTCTTC | TRBJ2-1 | TRBV5-1 | - | once | 15
CASSDSQGHYEKLFF | TGTGCCAGCAGTGATTCGCAGGGGCACTATGAAAAACTGTTTTTT | TRBJ1-4 | TRBV6-1 | - | - | 15
CASSESRGTGNTIYF | TGTGCCAGCAGTGAAAGCAGGGGGACTGGAAACACCATATATTTT | TRBJ1-3 | TRBV2 | TRBD1 | - | 15
CASKPRPGQSSYNEQFF | TGTGCCAGCAAGCCAAGACCAGGTCAATCCTCCTACAATGAGCAGTTCTTC | TRBJ2-1 | TRBV2 | - | many | 17
CASRLEANSLHLQDTQYF | TGTGCAAGTCGCTTAGAGGCGAACAGTCTCCATTTACAAGATACGCAGTATTTT | TRBJ2-3 | TRBV12-2 | - | - | 18
CASSRLQGQETQYF | TGTGCCAGCTCACGCCTACAGGGGCAAGAGACCCAGTACTTC | TRBJ2-5 | TRBV18 | TRBD1 | - | 14
CASSLDPVAGNTIYF | TGTGCCAGCAGCTTAGACCCGGTTGCCGGGAACACCATATATTTT | TRBJ1-3 | TRBV7-9 | - | - | 15
CASSFKPFYGYTF | TGTGCCAGCAGTTTTAAGCCCTTCTATGGCTACACCTTC | TRBJ1-2 | TRBV27 | - | few | 13
CASSATGALWQYF | TGTGCCAGCAGCGCCACGGGGGCCCTATGGCAGTACTTC | TRBJ2-7 | TRBV9 | - | - | 13
CASSMGQPNTEAFF | TGTGCCAGCAGCATGGGACAGCCGAACACTGAAGCTTTCTTT | TRBJ1-1 | TRBV28 | TRBD1 | once | 14
CVPSRPFLGHDDQPQHF | TGTGTCCCAAGTCGCCCTTTCCTTGGACACGACGATCAGCCCCAGCATTTT | TRBJ1-5 | TRBV5-4 | - | - | 17
CASSLSGKNNEQFF | TGTGCCAGCAGCTTAAGCGGGAAGAACAATGAGCAGTTCTTC | TRBJ2-1 | TRBV11-2 | TRBD2 | - | 14
CVFCPGGPAGYTF | TGCGTCTTTTGTCCGGGGGGCCCAGCTGGCTACACCTTC | TRBJ1-2 | TRBV10-1 | - | few | 13
CSARPPGEQFF | TGCAGTGCTAGACCCCCGGGGGAGCAGTTCTTC | TRBJ2-1 | TRBV20-1 | - | - | 11
CASSYSRFQQIYEQYF | TGTGCCAGCAGTTACTCGCGGTTCCAGCAGATCTACGAGCAGTACTTC | TRBJ2-7 | TRBV6-5 | - | few | 16
CASSLSGTGKQETQYF | TGCGCCAGCAGCTTGTCGGGGACAGGGAAACAAGAGACCCAGTACTTC | TRBJ2-5 | TRBV5-1 | TRBD1 | - | 16
CASSLVPQSGGYTF | TGTGCCAGCAGCTTAGTTCCACAGTCGGGTGGCTACACCTTC | TRBJ1-2 | TRBV5-6 | - | - | 14
CAIPGPVARGANVLTF | TGTGCCATTCCGGGACCCGTAGCTAGGGGGGCCAACGTCCTGACTTTC | TRBJ2-6 | TRBV10-3 | - | many | 16
CASSRGDTGQPQHF | TGTGCCAGCAGCCGGGGGGACACCGGTCAGCCCCAGCATTTT | TRBJ1-5 | TRBV7-9 | - | - | 14
CASSLRWEQFF | TGTGCCAGCAGTTTGAGGTGGGAGCAGTTCTTC | TRBJ2-1 | TRBV28 | - | - | 11
CASSLVSILAGQETQYF | TGTGCCAGCAGCTTAGTCTCTATACTAGCGGGACAAGAGACCCAGTACTTC | TRBJ2-5 | TRBV11-2 | TRBD2 | - | 17
CASSLVALSYNEQFF | TGTGCCAGCAGTTTAGTGGCGCTTTCCTACAATGAGCAGTTCTTC | TRBJ2-1 | TRBV27 | - | - | 15
CASRLAGGGTVYTQYF | TGCGCCAGCAGACTGGCAGGCGGCGGCACAGTTTATACGCAGTATTTT | TRBJ2-3 | TRBV5-1 | - | - | 16
CASSLWGDSERGEQFF | TGTGCCAGCAGTTTATGGGGGGACTCGGAGAGAGGGGAGCAGTTCTTC | TRBJ2-1 | TRBV28 | - | - | 16
CASSFSPQRSTDTQYF | TGTGCCAGCAGCTTCAGCCCACAGCGGAGCACAGATACGCAGTATTTT | TRBJ2-3 | TRBV5-5 | - | few | 16
CASSIEVAKNIQYF | TGTGCCAGTAGTATCGAGGTAGCCAAAAACATTCAGTACTTC | TRBJ2-4 | TRBV19 | - | - | 14
CASSEPGGAFYNEQFF | TGCGCCAGCAGTGAGCCGGGGGGCGCTTTCTACAATGAGCAGTTCTTC | TRBJ2-1 | TRBV10-2 | - | - | 16
CASSVAGSETQYF | TGTGCCAGCAGCGTTGCAGGGAGTGAGACCCAGTACTTC | TRBJ2-5 | TRBV14 | - | once | 13
CASVRTNSGNTIYF | TGTGCCAGCGTACGAACGAACTCTGGAAACACCATATATTTT | TRBJ1-3 | TRBV19 | - | few | 14
CASRETERGPQYF | TGTGCCAGCAGAGAGACGGAGCGGGGACCGCAGTACTTC | TRBJ2-7 | TRBV6-1 | TRBD2 | - | 13
CASSQGIGELFF | TGTGCCAGCAGTCAGGGGATCGGGGAGCTGTTTTTT | TRBJ2-2 | TRBV5-5 | - | once | 12
CAGESGISYEQYF | TGTGCTGGAGAGTCAGGTATCTCCTACGAGCAGTACTTC | TRBJ2-7 | TRBV12-5 | - | - | 13
CASSEFEGPITEAFF | TGTGCCAGCAGTGAATTCGAGGGCCCGATCACTGAAGCTTTCTTT | TRBJ1-1 | TRBV25-1 | - | - | 15
CASSVSLEDEQYF | TGTGCCAGCAGCGTCTCCCTTGAGGACGAGCAGTACTTC | TRBJ2-7 | TRBV9 | - | - | 13
CATSAITGGAETQYF | TGTGCCACCAGCGCGATCACAGGGGGCGCGGAGACCCAGTACTTC | TRBJ2-5 | TRBV15 | TRBD1 | - | 15
CASSRGRGTVGELFF | TGTGCCAGCAGCAGGGGGCGTGGGACTGTCGGGGAGCTGTTTTTT | TRBJ2-2 | TRBV7-2 | - | - | 15
CASSEYGSYYYEQYF | TGTGCCAGCAGTGAGTACGGTTCCTATTACTACGAGCAGTACTTC | TRBJ2-7 | TRBV6-1 | - | - | 15
CASSYDLKNNEQFF | TGTGCCAGCAGTTACGATTTGAAGAACAATGAGCAGTTCTTC | TRBJ2-1 | TRBV6-5 | - | - | 14
CASSRTGTEAFF | TGTGCCAGCAGCAGAACTGGGACTGAAGCTTTCTTT | TRBJ1-1 | TRBV28 | - | - | 12
CASSPRQRSGANVLTF | TGTGCCAGCAGCCCTCGACAGCGGTCTGGGGCCAACGTCCTGACTTTC | TRBJ2-6 | TRBV9 | - | - | 16
CASSLRTDTQYF | TGTGCCAGCAGTTTACGGACAGATACGCAGTATTTT | TRBJ2-3 | TRBV28 | - | - | 12
CASSSRGRGGQPQHF | TGCGCCAGCAGTAGTAGGGGCAGGGGCGGACAGCCCCAGCATTTT | TRBJ1-5 | TRBV10-1 | - | - | 15
CSVAGKFGANVLTF | TGCAGCGTTGCAGGAAAGTTTGGGGCCAACGTCCTGACTTTC | TRBJ2-6 | TRBV29-1 | - | - | 14
CASSLDWGQGPGELFF | TGTGCCAGCAGCTTGGATTGGGGCCAGGGCCCCGGGGAGCTGTTTTTT | TRBJ2-2 | TRBV5-4 | - | many | 16
CATHISGGGSTEAFF | TGCGCCACACACATCTCAGGGGGCGGGAGCACTGAAGCTTTCTTT | TRBJ1-1 | TRBV5-1 | TRBD1 | - | 15
CASSLAPVAGRSYEQYF | TGTGCCAGCAGCTTGGCTCCGGTGGCAGGCCGATCCTACGAGCAGTACTTC | TRBJ2-7 | TRBV5-6 | - | - | 17
CASSLVNTAVNTEAFF | TGTGCCAGCAGTTTAGTAAACACCGCGGTGAACACTGAAGCTTTCTTT | TRBJ1-1 | TRBV28 | - | - | 16
CASSKHPYEQYF | TGTGCCAGCAGCAAACACCCCTACGAGCAGTACTTC | TRBJ2-7 | TRBV11-2 | - | - | 12
CASSLPRESDTQYF | TGCGCCAGCAGCTTGCCTCGGGAGTCGGATACGCAGTATTTT | TRBJ2-3 | TRBV5-1 | - | - | 14
CASSPSHENTEAFF | TGTGCCAGCAGCCCCAGCCACGAAAACACTGAAGCTTTCTTT | TRBJ1-1 | TRBV7-3 | - | - | 14
CASRGGLAGNNEQFF | TGTGCCAGCAGGGGGGGACTAGCGGGCAACAATGAGCAGTTCTTC | TRBJ2-1 | TRBV2 | TRBD2 | - | 15
CASSLEAGRRTGELFF | TGCGCCAGCAGCTTGGAGGCAGGGCGACGGACCGGGGAGCTGTTTTTT | TRBJ2-2 | TRBV5-1 | - | - | 16